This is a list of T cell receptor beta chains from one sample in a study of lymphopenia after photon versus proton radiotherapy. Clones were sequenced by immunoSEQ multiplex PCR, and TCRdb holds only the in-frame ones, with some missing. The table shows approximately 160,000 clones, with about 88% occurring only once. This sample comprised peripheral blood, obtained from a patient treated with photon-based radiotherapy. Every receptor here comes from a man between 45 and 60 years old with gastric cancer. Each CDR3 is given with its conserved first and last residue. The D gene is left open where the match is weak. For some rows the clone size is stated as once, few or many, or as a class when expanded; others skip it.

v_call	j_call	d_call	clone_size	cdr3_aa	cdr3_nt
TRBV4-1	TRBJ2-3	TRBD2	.	CASSQRLAGVGSTDTQYF	TGCGCCAGCAGCCAAAGGCTAGCGGGAGTAGGAAGCACAGATACGCAGTATTTT
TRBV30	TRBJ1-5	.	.	CAWSVSGDNQPQHF	TGTGCCTGGAGTGTATCAGGGGACAATCAGCCCCAGCATTTT
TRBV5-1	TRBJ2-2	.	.	CASSLQDTNTGELFF	TGCGCCAGCAGCTTACAGGACACGAACACCGGGGAGCTGTTTTTT
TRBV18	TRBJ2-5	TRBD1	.	CASSPQTGGQETQYF	TGTGCCAGCTCACCACAGACAGGGGGCCAAGAGACCCAGTACTTC
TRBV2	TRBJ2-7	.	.	CASSVAETYEQYF	TGTGCCAGCAGCGTAGCGGAAACCTACGAGCAGTACTTC
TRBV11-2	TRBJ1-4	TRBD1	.	CASSLGGQGLKLFF	TGTGCCAGCAGCTTAGGGGGACAGGGTCTAAAACTGTTTTTT
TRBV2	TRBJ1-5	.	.	CASSSTGIQPQHF	TGTGCCAGCAGTAGCACAGGGATCCAGCCCCAGCATTTT
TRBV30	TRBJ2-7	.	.	CAWSVPGVNIYEQYF	TGTGCCTGGAGTGTACCCGGAGTTAATATCTACGAGCAGTACTTC
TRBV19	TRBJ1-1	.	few	CASSPGHSWGAFF	TGTGCCAGTAGTCCCGGACACTCTTGGGGAGCTTTCTTT
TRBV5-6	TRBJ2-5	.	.	CASSLRVRLRETQYF	TGTGCCAGCAGCTTGCGGGTCAGACTTCGGGAGACCCAGTACTTC
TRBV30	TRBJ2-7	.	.	CAWRQRNTYEQYF	TGTGCCTGGAGACAGAGAAATACCTACGAGCAGTACTTC
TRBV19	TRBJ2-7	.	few	CASSISSLAQTYEQYF	TGTGCCAGTAGTATTAGCTCGCTAGCGCAGACCTACGAGCAGTACTTC
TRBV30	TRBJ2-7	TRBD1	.	CAWRLTGTYEQYF	TGTGCCTGGAGACTGACAGGGACCTACGAGCAGTACTTC
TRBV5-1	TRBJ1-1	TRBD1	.	CASSKGAATEAFF	TGCGCCAGCAGTAAGGGGGCTGCCACTGAAGCTTTCTTT
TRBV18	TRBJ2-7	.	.	CASSLGGGFYEQYF	TGTGCCAGCTCACTGGGGGGAGGTTTCTACGAGCAGTACTTC
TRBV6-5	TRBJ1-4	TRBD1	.	CASSRNRGEGGKLFF	TGTGCCAGCAGCCGGAACAGGGGAGAGGGCGGAAAACTGTTTTTT
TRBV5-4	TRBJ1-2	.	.	CASSLVRVLKQGSYGYTF	TGTGCCAGCAGCTTGGTGAGAGTCCTAAAACAGGGATCCTATGGCTACACCTTC
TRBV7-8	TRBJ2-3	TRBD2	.	CASSSGLAGVQNTDTQYF	TGTGCCAGCAGCTCAGGACTAGCGGGAGTACAGAACACAGATACGCAGTATTTT
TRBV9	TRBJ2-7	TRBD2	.	CASSVGGLASYEQYF	TGTGCCAGCAGCGTAGGGGGACTAGCATCCTACGAGCAGTACTTC
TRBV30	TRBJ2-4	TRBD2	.	CAWSLAGVSVKNIQYF	TGTGCCTGGAGTCTAGCGGGAGTATCGGTCAAAAACATTCAGTACTTC
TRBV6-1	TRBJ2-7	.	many	CATSGLTRAEQYF	TGTGCCACCTCAGGACTGACGCGGGCCGAGCAGTACTTC
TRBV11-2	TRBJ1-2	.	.	CASSPKQGVTF	TGTGCCAGCAGCCCTAAACAGGGAGTCACCTTC
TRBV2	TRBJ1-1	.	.	CASSEASPKGTEAFF	TGTGCCAGCAGTGAAGCCTCCCCTAAGGGGACTGAAGCTTTCTTT
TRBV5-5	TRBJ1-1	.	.	CASSPPGLLNTEAFF	TGTGCCAGCAGCCCGCCGGGACTCCTGAACACTGAAGCTTTCTTT
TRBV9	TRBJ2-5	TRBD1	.	CASSVSGTGGMGTQYF	TGTGCCAGCAGCGTCTCCGGGACAGGGGGGATGGGGACCCAGTACTTC
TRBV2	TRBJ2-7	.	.	CASTYRVNWEQYF	TGTGCCAGCACGTACAGGGTGAATTGGGAGCAGTACTTC
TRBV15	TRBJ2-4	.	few	CATSTKLAVLGNIQYF	TGTGCCACCAGCACCAAACTAGCAGTACTTGGAAACATTCAGTACTTC
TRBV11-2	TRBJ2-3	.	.	CASSERADTQYF	TGTGCCAGCAGCGAACGTGCAGATACGCAGTATTTT